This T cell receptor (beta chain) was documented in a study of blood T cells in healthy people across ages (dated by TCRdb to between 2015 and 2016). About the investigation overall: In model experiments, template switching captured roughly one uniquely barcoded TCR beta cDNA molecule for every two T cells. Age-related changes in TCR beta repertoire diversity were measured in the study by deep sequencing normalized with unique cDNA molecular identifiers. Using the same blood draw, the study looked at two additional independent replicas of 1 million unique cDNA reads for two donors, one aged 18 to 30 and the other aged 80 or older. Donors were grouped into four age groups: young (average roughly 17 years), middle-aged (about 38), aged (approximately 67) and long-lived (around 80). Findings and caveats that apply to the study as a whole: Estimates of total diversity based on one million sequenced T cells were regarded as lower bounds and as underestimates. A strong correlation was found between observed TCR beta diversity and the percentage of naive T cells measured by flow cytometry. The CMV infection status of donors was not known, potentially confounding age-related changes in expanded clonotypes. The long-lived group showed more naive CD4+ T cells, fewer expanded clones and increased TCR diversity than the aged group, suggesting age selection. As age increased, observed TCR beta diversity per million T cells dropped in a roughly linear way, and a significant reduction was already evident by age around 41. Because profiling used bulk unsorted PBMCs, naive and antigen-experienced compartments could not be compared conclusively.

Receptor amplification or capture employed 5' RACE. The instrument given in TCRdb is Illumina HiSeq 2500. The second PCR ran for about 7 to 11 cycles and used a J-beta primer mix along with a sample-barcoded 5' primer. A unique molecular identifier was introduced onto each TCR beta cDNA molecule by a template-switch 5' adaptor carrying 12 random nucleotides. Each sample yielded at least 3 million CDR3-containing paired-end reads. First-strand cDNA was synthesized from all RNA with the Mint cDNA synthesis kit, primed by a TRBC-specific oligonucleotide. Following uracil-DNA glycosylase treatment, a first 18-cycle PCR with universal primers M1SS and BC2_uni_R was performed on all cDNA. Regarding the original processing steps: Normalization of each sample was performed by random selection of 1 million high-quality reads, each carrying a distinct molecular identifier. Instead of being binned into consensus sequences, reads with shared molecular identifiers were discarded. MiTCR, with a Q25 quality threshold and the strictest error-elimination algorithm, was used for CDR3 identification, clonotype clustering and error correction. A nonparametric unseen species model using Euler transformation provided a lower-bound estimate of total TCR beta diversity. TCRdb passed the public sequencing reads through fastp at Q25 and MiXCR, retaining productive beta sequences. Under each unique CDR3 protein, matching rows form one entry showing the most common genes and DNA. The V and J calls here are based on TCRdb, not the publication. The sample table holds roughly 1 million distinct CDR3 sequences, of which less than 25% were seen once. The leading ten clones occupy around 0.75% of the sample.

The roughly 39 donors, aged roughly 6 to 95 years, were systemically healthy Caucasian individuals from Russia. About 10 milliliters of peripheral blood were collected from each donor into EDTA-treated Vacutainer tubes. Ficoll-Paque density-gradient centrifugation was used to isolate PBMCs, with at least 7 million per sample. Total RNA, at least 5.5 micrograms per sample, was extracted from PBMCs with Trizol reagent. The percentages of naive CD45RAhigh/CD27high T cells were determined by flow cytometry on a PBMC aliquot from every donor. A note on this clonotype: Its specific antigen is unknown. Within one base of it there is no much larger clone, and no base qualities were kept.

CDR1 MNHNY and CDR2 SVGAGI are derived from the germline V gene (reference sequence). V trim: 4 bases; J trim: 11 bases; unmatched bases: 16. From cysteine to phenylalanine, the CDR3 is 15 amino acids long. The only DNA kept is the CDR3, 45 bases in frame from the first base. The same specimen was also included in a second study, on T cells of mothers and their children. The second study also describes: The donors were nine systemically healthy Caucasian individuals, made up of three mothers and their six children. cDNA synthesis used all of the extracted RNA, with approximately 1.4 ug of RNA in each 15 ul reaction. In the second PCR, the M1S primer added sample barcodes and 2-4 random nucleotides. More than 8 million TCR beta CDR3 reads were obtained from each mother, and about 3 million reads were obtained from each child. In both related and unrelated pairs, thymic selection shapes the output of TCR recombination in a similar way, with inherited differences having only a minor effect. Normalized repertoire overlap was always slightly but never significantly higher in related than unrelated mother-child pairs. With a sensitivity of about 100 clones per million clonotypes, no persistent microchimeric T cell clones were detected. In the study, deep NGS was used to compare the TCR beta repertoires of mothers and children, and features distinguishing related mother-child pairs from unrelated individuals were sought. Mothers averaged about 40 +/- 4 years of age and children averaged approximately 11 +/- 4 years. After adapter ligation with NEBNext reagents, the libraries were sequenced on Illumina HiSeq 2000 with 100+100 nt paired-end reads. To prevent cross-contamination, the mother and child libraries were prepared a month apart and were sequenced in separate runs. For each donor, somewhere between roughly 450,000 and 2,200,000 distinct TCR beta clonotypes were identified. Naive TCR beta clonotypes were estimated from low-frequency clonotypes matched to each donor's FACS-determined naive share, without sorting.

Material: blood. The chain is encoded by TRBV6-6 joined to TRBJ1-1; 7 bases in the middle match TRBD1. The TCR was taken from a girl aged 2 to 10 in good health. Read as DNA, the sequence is TGTGCCAGCAGTTTACCCGGGACAGTCAAAAAGGGGGCTTTCTTT. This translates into CASSLPGTVKKGAFF.